This T cell receptor (beta chain) is drawn from a study of cytomegalovirus exposure and HLA in healthy donors. Study-wide context: As released early, the data held 65 million to 90 million unique TCRs from HLA-typed donors.

Germline lookup yields CDR1 SGDLS and CDR2 YYNGEE. J was trimmed by 1 base and V by 3 bases; bases with no gene match: 11. This CDR3 spans 19 amino acids. This clone was seen just once. Its specificity is not known. Vbeta (60) and Jbeta (13) primers were used in the PCR. Only in-frame clones appear in the TCRdb table, and some are missing; sequencing was by immunoSEQ multiplex PCR. The table lists some 160,000 clones, roughly 88% of them singletons. Regarding the study as a whole: Sequence variants that were highly shared formed a cluster that was likely a sequencing artifact. Listed as cytomegalovirus-associated were over 150 TCR beta chains. Data from an earlier analysis indicated that most TCR beta V segments were productive either about 90% or about 30% of the time.

The sequenced sample consisted of PBMCs. The V gene is TRBV9, the J gene TRBJ2-2; 11 bases agree with TRBD2. The sequence came from a woman aged 18-29 years in good health and CMV-seronegative. Here the CDR3 DNA reads TGTGCCAGCAGCGCCCAAAGCTTCCTAGCGGGGGGGAACACCGGGGAGCTGTTTTTT. Encoded protein: CASSAQSFLAGGNTGELFF.